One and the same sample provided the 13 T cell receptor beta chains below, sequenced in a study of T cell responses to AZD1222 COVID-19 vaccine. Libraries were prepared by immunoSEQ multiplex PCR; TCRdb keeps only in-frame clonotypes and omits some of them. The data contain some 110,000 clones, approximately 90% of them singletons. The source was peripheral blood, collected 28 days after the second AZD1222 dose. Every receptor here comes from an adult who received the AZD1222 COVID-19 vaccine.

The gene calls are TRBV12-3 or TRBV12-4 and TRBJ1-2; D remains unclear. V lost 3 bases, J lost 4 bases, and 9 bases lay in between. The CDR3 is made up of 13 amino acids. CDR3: CASSLPRRYGYTF. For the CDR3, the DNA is TGTGCCAGCAGTTTGCCCCGGCGCTATGGCTACACCTTC.

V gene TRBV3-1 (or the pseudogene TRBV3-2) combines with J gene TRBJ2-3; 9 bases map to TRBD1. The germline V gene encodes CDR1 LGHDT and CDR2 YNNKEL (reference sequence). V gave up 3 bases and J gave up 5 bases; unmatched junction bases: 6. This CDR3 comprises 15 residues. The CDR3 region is CASSHGTGRLDTQYF. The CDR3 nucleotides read TGTGCCAGCAGCCATGGGACAGGGCGGCTAGATACGCAGTATTTT.

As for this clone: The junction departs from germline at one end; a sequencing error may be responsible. The DNA for the CDR3 is TGTGCCAGCAGGCAAGAGACTAGCGGGAGACCAAATTTCCACGAGCAGTACTTC. This gives the protein CASRQETSGRPNFHEQYF. V gene TRBV3-1 (or the pseudogene TRBV3-2) combines with J gene TRBJ2-7, with 12 bases matching TRBD2. Germline CDR1 LGHDT, CDR2 YNNKEL (reference sequence). This CDR3 has 18 residues.

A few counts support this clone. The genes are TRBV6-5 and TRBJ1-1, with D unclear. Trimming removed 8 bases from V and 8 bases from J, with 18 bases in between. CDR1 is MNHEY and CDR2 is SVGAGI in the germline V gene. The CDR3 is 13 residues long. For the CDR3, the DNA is TGTGCCAGCGTTTCAGACGGTTCTAGGGAAGCTTTCTTT. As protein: CASVSDGSREAFF.

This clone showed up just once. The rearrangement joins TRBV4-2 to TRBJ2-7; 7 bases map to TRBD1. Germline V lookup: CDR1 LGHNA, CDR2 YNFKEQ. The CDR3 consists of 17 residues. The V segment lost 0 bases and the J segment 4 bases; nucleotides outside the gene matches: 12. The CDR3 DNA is TGTGCCAGCAGCCAAGACGCAGACAGGGATGGTGGTTACGAGCAGTACTTC. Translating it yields CASSQDADRDGGYEQYF.

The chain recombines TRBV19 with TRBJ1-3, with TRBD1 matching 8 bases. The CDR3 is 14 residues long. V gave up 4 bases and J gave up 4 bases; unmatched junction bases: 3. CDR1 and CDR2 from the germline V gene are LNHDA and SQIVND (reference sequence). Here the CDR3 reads CASSTRDRGNTIYF. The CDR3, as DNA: TGTGCCAGTAGTACTCGGGACAGGGGAAACACCATATATTTT.

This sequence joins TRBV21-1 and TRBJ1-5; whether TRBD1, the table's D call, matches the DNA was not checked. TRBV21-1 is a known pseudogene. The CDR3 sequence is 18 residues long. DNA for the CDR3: TGTGCCAGCAGCAAAGATGGCAGGGGCCTATTTTCCAATCAGCCCCAGCATTTT. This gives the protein CASSKDGRGLFSNQPQHF.

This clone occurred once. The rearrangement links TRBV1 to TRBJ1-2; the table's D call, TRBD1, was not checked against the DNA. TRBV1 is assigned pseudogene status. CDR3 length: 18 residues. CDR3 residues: CTSSQNRDRGRANYGYTF. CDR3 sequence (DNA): TGCACCAGCAGCCAAAACCGGGACAGGGGAAGGGCTAACTATGGCTACACCTTC.

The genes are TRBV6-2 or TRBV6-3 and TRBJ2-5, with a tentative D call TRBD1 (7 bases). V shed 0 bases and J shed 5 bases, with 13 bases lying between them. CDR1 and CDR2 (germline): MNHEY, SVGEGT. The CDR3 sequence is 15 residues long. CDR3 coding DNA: TGTGCCAGCAGTTACTCGACCAGGGGGGAGGAGACCCAGTACTTC. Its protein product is CASSYSTRGEETQYF.

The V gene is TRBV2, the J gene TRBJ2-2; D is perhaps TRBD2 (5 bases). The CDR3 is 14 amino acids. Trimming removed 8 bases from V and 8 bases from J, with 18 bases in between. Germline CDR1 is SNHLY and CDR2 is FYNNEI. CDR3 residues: CASLRTVRSGELFF. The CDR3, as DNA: TGTGCCAGCCTCCGGACTGTTCGGTCTGGGGAGCTGTTTTTT.

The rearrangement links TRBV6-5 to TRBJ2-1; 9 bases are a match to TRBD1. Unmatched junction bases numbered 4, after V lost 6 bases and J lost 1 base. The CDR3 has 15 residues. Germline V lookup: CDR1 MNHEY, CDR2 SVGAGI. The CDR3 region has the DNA TGTGCCAGCAGGGACAGGGGAATATCCTACAATGAGCAGTTCTTC. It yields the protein CASRDRGISYNEQFF.

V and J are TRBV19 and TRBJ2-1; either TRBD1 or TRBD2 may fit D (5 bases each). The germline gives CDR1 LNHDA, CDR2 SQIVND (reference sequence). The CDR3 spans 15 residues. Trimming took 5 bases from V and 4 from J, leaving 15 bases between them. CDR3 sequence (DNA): TGTGCCAGTAGTTTGTCGGGACCGGGGTACAATGAGCAGTTCTTC. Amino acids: CASSLSGPGYNEQFF.

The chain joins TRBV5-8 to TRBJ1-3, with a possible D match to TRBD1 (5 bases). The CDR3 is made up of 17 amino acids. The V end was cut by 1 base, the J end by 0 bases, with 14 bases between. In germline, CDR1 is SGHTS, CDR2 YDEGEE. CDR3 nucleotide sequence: TGTGCCAGCAGCTTGTCGCCAGGGACTACCTCTGGAAACACCATATATTTT. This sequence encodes CASSLSPGTTSGNTIYF.